Sequencing of this TCR beta chain was carried out in a study of PD-L1 blockade in urothelial cancer (dated 2017 in TCRdb). General notes on the study: All patients started therapy in about 2014 and received atezolizumab 1,200 mg intravenously every 3 weeks. Somatic, immune and clinical correlates of response to PD-L1 blockade with atezolizumab in urothelial cancer were the focus of an exploratory multi-omic analysis. Durable clinical benefit was defined as a progression-free survival longer than 6 months, and TCR features were additionally tested against progression-free survival and overall survival. Roughly 10 patients reached durable clinical benefit, while about 19 patients did not. Blood samples were analyzed at 3 weeks after treatment start (second dose) and at 6 weeks after treatment start. Whole exome sequencing and RNA sequencing of pretreatment tumors were performed alongside TCR sequencing in the same patients. Blood samples yielded a median of around 150,000 T cells and around 83,000 unique TCRs, with median clonality 0.080. Pretreatment tumor samples, along with matched peripheral blood collected serially before and after atezolizumab treatment, underwent TCR sequencing. Twenty-nine patients had pretreatment blood TCR-seq, roughly 24 had at least one posttreatment blood collection, and roughly 24 had tumor TCR-seq. Twenty-five of 29 patients were identified as males with urothelial cancer of bladder origin, and a prior smoking history was reported by 18 of 29 patients. Patients had an ECOG performance status of 0 or 1 and had received between 0 and 3 prior chemotherapy regimens.

The label giving this sample's time point can be read as: peripheral blood 6 weeks after treatment start. The cohort comprised 29 patients with locally advanced or metastatic urothelial carcinoma treated at Memorial Sloan Kettering on a trial protocol. Peripheral blood mononuclear cells were collected pretreatment and during treatment, with between 1 and 8 total time points obtained per patient. The Qiagen DNeasy Blood extraction kit was used to purify genomic DNA from total PBMCs and from tumor samples. PBMCs were collected pretreatment and during treatment and were isolated and stored as previously described. About this clone: Its antigen has not been determined. No much larger clonotype is one base removed from it; base qualities were not supplied.

The V end loses 0 bases and the J end loses 4 bases, and a stretch of 17 bases separates them. The germline V gene provides CDR1 SGHRS and CDR2 YFSETQ. The CDR3 measures 16 amino acids from cysteine to phenylalanine. Only the CDR3 DNA is retained, 48 bases long and in frame from the first base. Each PCR received spiked-in synthetic TCR analog templates so that absolute template abundance could be estimated from read counts. The immunoSEQ assay was used to amplify TCRbeta CDR3 regions from genomic DNA with bias-controlled V and J gene primers. Sequencing of rearranged TCRbeta segments was done at approximately 20X coverage. In the original analysis: Clustering was used to correct sequencing errors, and CDR3s were annotated against IMGT so that V, D and J genes could be assigned. Downstream analyses used only productive TCRbeta rearrangements and left out out-of-frame or stop-codon sequences. Clonality was computed as one minus Shannon entropy normalized by the log of the number of unique productive sequences. Fisher's exact test with Benjamini-Hochberg correction, at a threshold of adjusted p below 0.01, was used to find clones that differed between time points or between blood and tumor. The table was pulled from immuneACCESS by TCRdb, which kept in-frame rearrangements only. Such tables lose some clones; where checked, under half of the loss comes from unresolved V genes, and the rest has no known cause. V, J and clone size are those of that table, while D and trimming were read from the DNA. The sample table lists roughly 100,000 clones, over 80% of them with a count of one. The ten largest clones add up to under 8.5% of the sample.

Paper-wide results and their limitations: Small sample size (n of about 30) and many exploratory analyses mean the results are intended to be hypothesis-generating. Patients with durable benefit showed greater expansion of tumor-associated TCR clones in peripheral blood 3 weeks after starting treatment (n of about 20, p = 0.022). A pretreatment peripheral blood TCR clonality below the median was linked to improved progression-free and overall survival.

Rearrangement joined TRBV5-1 to TRBJ2-7; perhaps TRBD1 is the D gene, with 6 bases matching. The specimen comprised PBMCs, sampled around atezolizumab (anti-PD-L1) treatment. The clonotype comes from a man between 65 and 79 years old with urothelial cancer. CDR3 sequence: CASSLDVGRGLYEQYF. The nucleotides read TGCGCCAGCAGCTTGGACGTCGGCAGGGGCTTATACGAGCAGTACTTC.